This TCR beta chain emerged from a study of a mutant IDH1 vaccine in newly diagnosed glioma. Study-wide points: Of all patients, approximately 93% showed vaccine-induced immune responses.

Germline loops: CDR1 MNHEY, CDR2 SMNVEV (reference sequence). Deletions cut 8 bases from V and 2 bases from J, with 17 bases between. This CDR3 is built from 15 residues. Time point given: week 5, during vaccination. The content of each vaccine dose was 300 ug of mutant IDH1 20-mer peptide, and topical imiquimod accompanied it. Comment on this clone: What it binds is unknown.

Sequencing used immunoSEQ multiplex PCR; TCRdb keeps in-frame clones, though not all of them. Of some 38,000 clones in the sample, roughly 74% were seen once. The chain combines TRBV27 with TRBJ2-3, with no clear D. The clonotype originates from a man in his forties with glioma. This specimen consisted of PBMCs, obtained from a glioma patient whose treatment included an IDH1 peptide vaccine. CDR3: CASAVTQILTDTQYF. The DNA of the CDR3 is TGTGCCAGCGCCGTAACTCAGATACTCACAGATACGCAGTATTTT.